Detailed here is one T cell receptor beta chain. The source of the sample is a study of T cells expressing NK-cell markers. Looked up from germline, CDR1 is MNHNS and CDR2 is SASEGT. The CDR3 consists of 15 residues. From its re-call of the 5' RACE reads, TCRdb lists each CDR3 protein once, without DNA. The data show about 460,000 distinct CDR3 sequences, and the top ten clones hold approximately 1.5%. The clonotype originates from a woman in her forties or fifties in good health. The rearrangement joins TRBV6-1 to TRBJ1-2; TCRdb proposes TRBD1, but this gene call is untestable without DNA. Sequencing was carried out using blood T cells: a sorted CD56 or NKG2C T cell subset, CD4+ or CD8+ T cells, or bulk PBMC T cells (not recorded which). CDR3 amino acids: CASSEAAGVNYGYTF.